This passage covers 25 T cell receptor beta chains from one sample sequenced in a study of read filtering for tumor transcriptome and immune sequencing. From about 0.4 ug of RNA, a library with molecular barcoded alpha/delta and beta/gamma adaptors was made. Each CDR3 protein gets one entry after TCRdb re-called the reads with MiXCR. Among about 130,000 distinct CDR3 sequences listed, roughly 13% were seen once. The source material was a population of CD138-negative cells sorted from bone marrow. The source of these receptors is a donor at least 40 years old with multiple myeloma.

This clonotype was counted at least ten times. The chain employs TRBV29-1 and TRBJ1-2, with no clear D. Germline CDR1 is SQVTM and CDR2 is ANQGSEA. CDR3 length: 11 residues. The germline V and J ends were trimmed by 7 bases and 1 base, with 7 bases remaining between them. CDR3 sequence: CSAHDNYGYTF. In DNA form, the CDR3 reads TGCAGCGCGCACGATAACTATGGCTACACCTTC.

There are many counts of this clonotype. J is TRBJ2-1 and V is TRBV3-1; TRBD2 might be the D (6 bases). V was clipped by 3 bases and J by 9 bases, with 15 bases between them. Germline V gene data show CDR1 as LGHDT and CDR2 as YNNKEL (reference sequence). The length of the CDR3 is 14 residues. The DNA of the CDR3 is TGTGCCAGCAGCCATCACGGGAGTGTAGGTGAGCAGTTCTTC. As protein: CASSHHGSVGEQFF.

This clonotype occurred a few times. The V and J genes are TRBV20-1 and TRBJ2-3, with 12 bases aligning to TRBD2. Unmatched junction bases numbered 4, after V lost 4 bases and J lost 5 bases. CDR3 length equals 14 residues. CDR1 is DFQATT, CDR2 SNEGSKA, per germline (reference sequence). DNA of the CDR3: TGCAGTGCTACTAGCGGGGGGGAGGTAGATACGCAGTATTTT. Protein sequence: CSATSGGEVDTQYF.

This clonotype was counted at least ten times. The chain joins TRBV29-1 to TRBJ2-1; no firm D call. Trimming stripped 1 base from V and 3 bases from J, with 10 bases between. Looked up from germline, CDR1 is SQVTM and CDR2 is ANQGSEA. This CDR3 is built from 14 residues. Written as DNA, the CDR3 is TGCAGCGTTGAAGCCCGAGACTTCTACAATGAGCAGTTCTTC. This encodes CSVEARDFYNEQFF.

To note about this clonotype: The DNA is omitted, as the CDR3 cannot be located on it reliably, and the CDR3 follows TCRdb's listing. The genes are TRBV7-9 and TRBJ2-2. In germline, CDR1 is SEHNR, CDR2 FQNEAQ (reference sequence). The CDR3 totals 14 residues, both ends included. The CDR3 spells CASSQALRAGELFF.

This clonotype was seen at least ten times. V and J are TRBV3-1 and TRBJ2-6, with a tentative D call TRBD2 (6 bases). CDR1 is LGHDT and CDR2 is YNNKEL in the germline V gene (reference sequence). V lost 0 bases to trimming and J lost 0 bases, with 12 bases between them. The CDR3 spans 18 residues. DNA of the CDR3: TGTGCCAGCAGCCAAGAAAACCAAGCGGGCTCTGGGGCCAACGTCCTGACTTTC. It encodes CASSQENQAGSGANVLTF.

This clonotype was observed a handful of times. The chain couples TRBV5-1 to TRBJ2-1, with D possibly being TRBD1 (6 bases). Germline V gene lookup returns CDR1 SGHRS and CDR2 YFSETQ. V lost 6 bases and J lost 8, with 12 bases in between. This CDR3 spans 12 amino acids. The CDR3 sequence: CASKGVSDEQFF. In nucleotides, the CDR3 is TGCGCCAGCAAGGGGGTCTCAGATGAGCAGTTCTTC.

At least ten counts were recorded for this clonotype. The gene calls are TRBV4-1 and TRBJ1-4; TRBD1 is a possible D gene (6 bases). Deletions cut 4 bases from V and 9 bases from J, with 18 bases between. Germline V gene sequence: CDR1 MGHRA, CDR2 YSYEKL. The CDR3 loop spans 15 amino acids. CDR3 DNA sequence: TGCGCCAGCAGCCCTCTAGCCGGGACAAGCAAAAAACTGTTTTTT. Encoded protein: CASSPLAGTSKKLFF.

This clonotype was counted at least ten times. The chain is built from TRBV4-2 and TRBJ2-5; 12 nucleotides line up with TRBD2. Per the germline V gene, CDR1 is LGHNA and CDR2 is YNFKEQ. This CDR3 comprises 15 residues. J gave up 3 bases and V 5 bases, and 4 bases lay outside the gene matches. CDR3 residues: CASSSRLAGEETQYF. DNA of the CDR3: TGTGCCAGCAGCTCCCGACTAGCGGGGGAAGAGACCCAGTACTTC.

This clonotype has a single count. A much larger clonotype is one base distant, so this may be a read error. This chain links TRBV12-3 or TRBV12-4 with TRBJ1-1; the D gene is possibly TRBD1 (6 bases). The CDR3 sequence is 16 residues long. The CDR3, as DNA: TGTGCCAGCAGTTTGGGGCGGGGGGCTGGTATCACTGTAGCTTTCTTT. Residues: CASSLGRGAGITVAFF.

This clonotype was detected only once. The V gene is TRBV30, the J gene TRBJ2-5; D not resolved. The CDR3 is made up of 11 amino acids. CDR1 is GTSNPN, CDR2 SVGIG, per germline (reference sequence). The ends were cut back, 0 bases at V and 6 bases at J, with 5 bases in the middle. CDR3 in DNA: TGTGCCTGGAGTGTTGTAAAGACCCAGTACTTC. Its protein is CAWSVVKTQYF.

This clonotype came up many times. This sequence joins TRBV20-1 and TRBJ2-1; D gene uncertain. V lost 2 bases, J lost 1 base, and 6 bases lay in between. The CDR3 runs to 13 residues. The V gene's germline CDR1 is DFQATT and CDR2 SNEGSKA (reference sequence). The CDR3 loop reads CSARSRSYNEQFF. CDR3 DNA sequence: TGCAGTGCTAGATCCAGATCCTACAATGAGCAGTTCTTC.

As for this clonotype: A read error may be the cause here, since a much bigger clone is one base away. This chain connects TRBV6-1 to TRBJ2-5, with 7 positions matching TRBD2. V lost 1 base to trimming and J lost 5 bases; unmatched junction nucleotides: 1. This CDR3 spans 13 amino acids. Germline V CDR1 and CDR2: MNHNS, SASEGT. The CDR3 spells CASSEVGRETQYF. The CDR3 nucleotides are TGTGCCAGCAGTGAAGTCGGGAGGGAGACCCAGTACTTC.

The genes are TRBV2 and TRBJ2-2; maybe TRBD1 (5 bases). The length of the CDR3 is 15 residues. Germline V gene lookup returns CDR1 SNHLY and CDR2 FYNNEI. V was pared by 6 bases and J by 1 base, with 12 bases between. The CDR3 loop is CASSERGVNTGELFF. CDR3 DNA sequence: TGTGCCAGCAGCGAAAGGGGCGTGAACACCGGGGAGCTGTTTTTT. Together with reference TRBV2 and TRBJ2-2, the CDR3 gives the full variable domain: EPEVTQTPSHQVTQMGQEVILRCVPISNHLYFYWYRQILGQKVEFLVSFYNNEISEKSEIFDDQFSVERPDGSNFTLKIRSTKLEDSAMYFCASSERGVNTGELFFGEGSRLTVL.

This clonotype was seen a handful of times. The rearrangement joins TRBV27 to TRBJ2-3; no firm D call. Trimming pared 6 bases from V and 1 base from J, leaving 11 bases between. The germline gives CDR1 MNHEY, CDR2 SMNVEV (reference sequence). This CDR3 is 14 amino acids long. Here the CDR3 DNA reads TGTGCCAGCAGCCGACGGGCCCGCACAGATACGCAGTATTTT. It encodes CASSRRARTDTQYF.

This clonotype was found many times. The V and J genes are TRBV27 and TRBJ2-5, with 8 positions matching TRBD1. The length of the CDR3 is 17 residues. Looked up from germline, CDR1 is MNHEY and CDR2 is SMNVEV (reference sequence). V lost 8 bases and J lost 3; bases outside the gene matches: 17. Written as DNA, the CDR3 is TGTGCCAGCCTTTACCCAATCCAGGGGGCGCGAAAAGAGACCCAGTACTTC. This encodes CASLYPIQGARKETQYF.

Ten or more counts support this clonotype. The gene calls are TRBV6-1 and TRBJ1-5; D gene uncertain. The CDR3 spans 15 residues. Trimming took off 2 bases at V and 3 bases at J, with 11 bases between the two ends. From germline, CDR1 is MNHNS and CDR2 SASEGT. The CDR3 region has the DNA TGTGCCAGCAGTGAATCCGCCAGCCTCAATCAGCCCCAGCATTTT. This translates into CASSESASLNQPQHF.

This clonotype was recorded many times. V usage is TRBV5-1 and J usage is TRBJ2-7, with D possibly being TRBD2 (5 bases). V was shortened by 5 bases and J by 3 bases, with 12 bases between the two germline ends. The CDR3 has 13 residues. The germline CDR1 and CDR2 sequences are SGHRS and YFSETQ. The CDR3 loop is CASSRTGFYEQYF. The CDR3 nucleotides are TGCGCCAGCAGTCGGACGGGATTCTACGAGCAGTACTTC.

This clonotype was recorded many times. This rearrangement joins TRBV7-2 to TRBJ2-2; D may be TRBD2 (5 bases). The V gene's germline CDR1 is SGHTA and CDR2 FQGNSA. The CDR3 has 15 amino acids. V was shortened by 5 bases and J by 0 bases, with 10 bases between the two germline ends. The CDR3 loop reads CASSTGSSNTGELFF. CDR3 in DNA: TGTGCCAGCAGCACGGGGTCTTCGAACACCGGGGAGCTGTTTTTT.

For this clonotype: A much larger clone sits a single nucleotide away, making a read error possible. V and J are TRBV27 and TRBJ2-7; TRBD2 might be the D (5 bases). Germline loops: CDR1 MNHEY, CDR2 SMNVEV (reference sequence). The CDR3 is made up of 12 amino acids. The CDR3 region is CASSPSSYERYF. CDR3 nucleotides: TGTGCCAGCAGTCCTAGCTCCTACGAGCGGTACTTC.

This clonotype was seen at least ten times. The chain recombines TRBV3-1 with TRBJ2-2; TRBD1 matches 9 bases. Germline CDR1 and CDR2: LGHDT and YNNKEL (reference sequence). The trim removed 2 bases at V and 6 bases at J, leaving 7 bases unmatched. The CDR3 is made up of 16 amino acids. In DNA, the CDR3 is TGTGCCAGCAGCCAAAGTTTCCGACAGGGGGCCGGGGAGCTGTTTTTT. Amino acids: CASSQSFRQGAGELFF.

This clonotype came up many times. The chain recombines TRBV11-2 with TRBJ1-1; D may be TRBD1 (5 bases). Deletions cut 0 bases from V and 1 base from J, with 6 bases between. Germline lookup yields CDR1 SGHAT and CDR2 FQNNGV. This CDR3 spans 14 amino acids. The CDR3 loop reads CASSLEGENTEAFF. In DNA form, the CDR3 reads TGTGCCAGCAGCTTAGAAGGGGAGAACACTGAAGCTTTCTTT. Using reference TRBV11-2 and TRBJ1-1 for the parts outside the CDR3, the full variable domain is EAGVAQSPRYKIIEKRQSVAFWCNPISGHATLYWYQQILGQGPKLLIQFQNNGVVDDSQLPKDRFSAERLKGVDSTLKIQPAKLEDSAVYLCASSLEGENTEAFFGQGTRLTVV.

This clonotype was recorded at least ten times. The chain uses TRBV5-1 and TRBJ2-5; D possibly corresponds to TRBD1 (6 bases). This CDR3 is built from 15 residues. Germline V gene data show CDR1 as SGHRS and CDR2 as YFSETQ. V lost 4 bases and J 2 bases, leaving 15 bases between the germline ends. CDR3 residues: CASSQSGTTQETQYF. The CDR3 coding sequence is TGCGCCAGCAGCCAATCCGGGACAACTCAAGAGACCCAGTACTTC.

Turning to this clonotype: Just one base apart from a much larger clone, this may be a read error. DNA of the CDR3: TGTGCCAACTCACCAAATGAGGTTCGGGATTTGTCCAAAAACATTCAGTACTTC. Protein: CANSPNEVRDLSKNIQYF. The rearrangement uses TRBV18 and TRBJ2-4; D might be TRBD2 (5 bases). This CDR3 is built from 18 residues. CDR1 and CDR2 (germline): KGHSH, LQKENI.

This clonotype was detected many times. This sequence joins TRBV7-3 and TRBJ2-1; D is unresolved. The V gene's germline CDR1 is SGHTA and CDR2 FQGTGA. This CDR3 comprises 16 residues. V lost 2 bases and J 1 base, leaving 12 bases between the germline ends. The CDR3 DNA reads as TGTGCCAGCAGCTTATGGGCAGGTGGGTCCTACAATGAGCAGTTCTTC. The encoded protein is CASSLWAGGSYNEQFF.